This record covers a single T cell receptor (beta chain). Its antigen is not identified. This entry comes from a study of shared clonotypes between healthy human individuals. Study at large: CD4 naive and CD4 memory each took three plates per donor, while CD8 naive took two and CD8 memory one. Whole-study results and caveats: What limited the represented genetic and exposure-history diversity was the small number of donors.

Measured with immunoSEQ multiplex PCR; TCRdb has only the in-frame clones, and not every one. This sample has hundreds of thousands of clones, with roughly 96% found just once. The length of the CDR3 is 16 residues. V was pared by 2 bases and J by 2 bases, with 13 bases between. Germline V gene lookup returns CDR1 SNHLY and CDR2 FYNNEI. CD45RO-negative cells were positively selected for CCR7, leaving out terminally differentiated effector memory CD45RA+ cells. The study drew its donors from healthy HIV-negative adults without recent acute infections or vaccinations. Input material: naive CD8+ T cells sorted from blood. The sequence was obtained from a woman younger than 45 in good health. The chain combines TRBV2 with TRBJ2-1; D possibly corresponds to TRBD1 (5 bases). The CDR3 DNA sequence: TGTGCCAGCAGTGAACCCTCAGGGAAAACCTACAATGAGCAGTTCTTC. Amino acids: CASSEPSGKTYNEQFF.